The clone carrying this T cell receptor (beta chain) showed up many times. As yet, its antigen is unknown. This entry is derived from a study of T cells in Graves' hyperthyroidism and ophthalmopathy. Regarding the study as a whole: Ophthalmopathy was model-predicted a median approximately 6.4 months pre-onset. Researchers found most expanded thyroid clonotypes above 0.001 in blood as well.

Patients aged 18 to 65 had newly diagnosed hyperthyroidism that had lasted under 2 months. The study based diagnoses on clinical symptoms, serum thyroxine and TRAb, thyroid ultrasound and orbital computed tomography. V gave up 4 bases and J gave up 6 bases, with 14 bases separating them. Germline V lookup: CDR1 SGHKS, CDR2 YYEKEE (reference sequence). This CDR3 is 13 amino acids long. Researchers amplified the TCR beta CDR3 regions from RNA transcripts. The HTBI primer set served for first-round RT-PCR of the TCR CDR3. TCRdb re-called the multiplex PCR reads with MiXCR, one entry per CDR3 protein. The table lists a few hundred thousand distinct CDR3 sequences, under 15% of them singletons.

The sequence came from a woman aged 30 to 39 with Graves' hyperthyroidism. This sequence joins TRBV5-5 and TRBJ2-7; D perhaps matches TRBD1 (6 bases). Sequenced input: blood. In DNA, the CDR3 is TGTGCCAGCAGCGCATCCGGGACACTCGAGCAGTACTTC. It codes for CASSASGTLEQYF. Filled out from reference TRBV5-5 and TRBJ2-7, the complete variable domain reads DAGVTQSPTHLIKTRGQQVTLRCSPISGHKSVSWYQQVLGQGPQFIFQYYEKEERGRGNFPDRFSARQFPNYSSELNVNALLLGDSALYLCASSASGTLEQYFGPGTRLTVT.